The sequence of this T cell receptor (beta chain) was determined in a study of blood T cell repertoires in COVID-19. Overall study: Sources were T cells, B-cell-depleted T cells, or PBMCs; the material itself was cDNA or gDNA.

Sequenced by immunoSEQ multiplex PCR; TCRdb stores in-frame clones only, minus some. The profile shows fewer than 300,000 clones, around 90% of them singletons. This CDR3 contains 12 residues. From germline, CDR1 is MDHEN and CDR2 SYDVKM. Trimming took 8 bases from V and 2 from J, leaving 10 bases between them. The sequence derives from a woman aged 25 to 39 who had recovered from COVID-19. The chain has TRBV28 and TRBJ2-7; D is unclear. Source material: PBMCs or T cells enriched from blood (not recorded which). CDR3 nucleotides: TGTGCCAGCTCCGGGTACCCCTACGAGCAGTACTTC. The encoded protein is CASSGYPYEQYF.